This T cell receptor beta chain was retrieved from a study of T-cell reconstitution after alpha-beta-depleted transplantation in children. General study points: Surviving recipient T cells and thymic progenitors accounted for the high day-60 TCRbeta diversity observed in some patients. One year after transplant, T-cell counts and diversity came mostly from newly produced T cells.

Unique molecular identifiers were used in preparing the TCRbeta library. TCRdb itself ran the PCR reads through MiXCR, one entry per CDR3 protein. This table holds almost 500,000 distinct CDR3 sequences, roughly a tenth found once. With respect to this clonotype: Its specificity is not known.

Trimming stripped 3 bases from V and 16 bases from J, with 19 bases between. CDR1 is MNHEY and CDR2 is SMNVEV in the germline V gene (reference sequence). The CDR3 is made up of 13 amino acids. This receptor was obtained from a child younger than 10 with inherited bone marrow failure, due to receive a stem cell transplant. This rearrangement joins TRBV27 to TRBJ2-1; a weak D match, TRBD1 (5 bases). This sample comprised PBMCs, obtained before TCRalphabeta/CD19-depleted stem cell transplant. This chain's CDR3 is CASSFRAGQSFFF. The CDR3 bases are TGTGCCAGCAGTTTTCGGGCAGGGCAAAGTTTCTTCTTC.